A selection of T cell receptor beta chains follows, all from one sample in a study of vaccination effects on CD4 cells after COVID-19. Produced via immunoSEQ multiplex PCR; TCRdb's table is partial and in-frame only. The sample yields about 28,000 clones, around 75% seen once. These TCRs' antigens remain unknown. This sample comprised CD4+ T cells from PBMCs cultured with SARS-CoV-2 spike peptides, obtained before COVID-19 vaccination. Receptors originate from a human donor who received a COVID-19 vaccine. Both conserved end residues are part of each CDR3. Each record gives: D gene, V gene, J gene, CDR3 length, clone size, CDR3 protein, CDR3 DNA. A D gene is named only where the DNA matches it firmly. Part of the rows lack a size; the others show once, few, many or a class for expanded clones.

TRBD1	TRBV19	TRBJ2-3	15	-	CASTRGTGSSDTQYF	TGTGCCAGTACTCGAGGGACAGGGTCATCAGATACGCAGTATTTT
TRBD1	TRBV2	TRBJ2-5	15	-	CASRTPGTGVETQYF	TGTGCCAGCAGAACCCCCGGGACAGGGGTTGAGACCCAGTACTTC
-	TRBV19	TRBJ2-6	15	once	CASSMGEAGANVLTF	TGTGCCAGTAGTATGGGGGAGGCTGGGGCCAACGTCCTGACTTTC
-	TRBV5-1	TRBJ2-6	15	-	CASSLVISGANVLTF	TGCGCCAGCAGCTTGGTTATATCCGGGGCCAACGTCCTGACTTTC
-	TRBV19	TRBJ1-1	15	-	CASSYGTGMNTEAFF	TGTGCCAGTAGCTATGGTACGGGGATGAACACTGAAGCTTTCTTT
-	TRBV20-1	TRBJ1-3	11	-	CSYHGRNTIYF	TGCAGCTACCATGGAAGGAACACCATATATTTT
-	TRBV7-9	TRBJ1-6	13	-	CASSLEQPITLHF	TGTGCCAGCAGCTTAGAACAGCCAATAACCCTCCACTTT
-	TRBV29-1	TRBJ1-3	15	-	CSVPNPHDSGNTIYF	TGCAGCGTTCCCAATCCGCACGACTCTGGAAACACCATATATTTT
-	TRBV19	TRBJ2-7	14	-	CARGVRAPFYEQYF	TGTGCCAGGGGCGTCAGGGCACCCTTCTACGAGCAGTACTTC
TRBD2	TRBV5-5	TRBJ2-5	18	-	CASSLAASGGRFGETQYF	TGTGCCAGCAGCTTGGCTGCTAGCGGGGGGCGATTCGGAGAGACCCAGTACTTC
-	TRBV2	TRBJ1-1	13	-	CASSKEGGTEAFF	TGTGCCAGCAGCAAGGAGGGGGGCACTGAAGCTTTCTTT
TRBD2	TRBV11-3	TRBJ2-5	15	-	CASSLNGAGGETQYF	TGTGCCAGCAGCTTAAACGGAGCGGGAGGAGAGACCCAGTACTTC
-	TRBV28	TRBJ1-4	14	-	CASSFQGLSEKLFF	TGTGCCAGCAGTTTTCAGGGTTTATCTGAAAAACTGTTTTTT
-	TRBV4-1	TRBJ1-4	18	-	CASSQTFGAGRANEKLFF	TGCGCCAGCAGCCAGACCTTTGGAGCAGGGAGAGCTAATGAAAAACTGTTTTTT
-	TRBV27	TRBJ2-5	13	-	CASRSWGSPTQYF	TGTGCCAGCCGCTCCTGGGGGTCTCCGACCCAGTACTTC
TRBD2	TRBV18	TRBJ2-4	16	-	CASSPPASGTKNIQYF	TGTGCCAGCTCACCACCCGCTAGCGGGACAAAAAACATTCAGTACTTC
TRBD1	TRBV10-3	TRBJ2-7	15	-	CAISGDRGPSYEQYF	TGTGCCATCAGTGGGGACAGGGGGCCATCCTACGAGCAGTACTTC
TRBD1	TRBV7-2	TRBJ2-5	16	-	CASSLVFRGPGETQYF	TGTGCCAGCAGCTTAGTTTTCAGGGGGCCGGGGGAGACCCAGTACTTC
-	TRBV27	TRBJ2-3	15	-	CASSLLGVGTDTQYF	TGTGCCAGCAGTTTGTTGGGAGTGGGCACAGATACGCAGTATTTT
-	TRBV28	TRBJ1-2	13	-	CASSRGGAYGYTF	TGTGCCAGCAGTCGCGGGGGTGCCTATGGCTACACCTTC
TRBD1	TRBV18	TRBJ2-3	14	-	CASSPTGSTDTQYF	TGTGCCAGCTCACCGACAGGGTCCACAGATACGCAGTATTTT
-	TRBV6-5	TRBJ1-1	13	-	CASNVDRSSEAFF	TGTGCCAGCAACGTTGACAGGAGCTCTGAAGCTTTCTTT
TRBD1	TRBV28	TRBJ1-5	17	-	CASSSTGDQYSNQPQHF	TGTGCCAGCAGTTCGACAGGGGACCAATATAGCAATCAGCCCCAGCATTTT
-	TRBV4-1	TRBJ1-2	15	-	CASSQDQGAYGGYTF	TGCGCCAGCAGCCAAGATCAGGGCGCTTACGGAGGCTACACCTTC
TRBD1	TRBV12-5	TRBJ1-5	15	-	CASGLGGTANQPQHF	TGTGCTAGTGGTTTGGGAGGGACAGCAAATCAGCCCCAGCATTTT
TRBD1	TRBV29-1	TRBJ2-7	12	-	CSVGTGAYEQYF	TGCAGCGTTGGGACAGGAGCCTACGAGCAGTACTTC
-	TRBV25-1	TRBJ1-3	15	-	CASSEIIGSGNTIYF	TGTGCCAGCAGTGAAATTATTGGCTCTGGAAACACCATATATTTT
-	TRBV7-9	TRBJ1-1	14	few	CASSPPRRNTEAFF	TGTGCCAGCAGCCCGCCTCGGAGAAACACTGAAGCTTTCTTT
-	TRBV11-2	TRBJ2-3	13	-	CASSSPWVDTQYF	TGTGCCAGCAGCTCACCGTGGGTAGATACGCAGTATTTT
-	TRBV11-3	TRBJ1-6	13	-	CASSLESDSPLHF	TGTGCCAGCAGCTTAGAGTCAGATTCACCCCTCCACTTT
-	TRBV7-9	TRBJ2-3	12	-	CASSLVFHTQYF	TGTGCCAGCAGCTTAGTTTTCCATACGCAGTATTTT
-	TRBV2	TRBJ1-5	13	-	CASSEIIRQPQHF	TGTGCCAGCAGTGAAATTATAAGGCAGCCCCAGCATTTT
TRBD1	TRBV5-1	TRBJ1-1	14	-	CASREGQLNTEAFF	TGCGCCAGCAGAGAGGGACAGTTGAACACTGAAGCTTTCTTT
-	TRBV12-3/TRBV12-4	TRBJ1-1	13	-	CASSFNGRTEAFF	TGTGCCAGCAGTTTTAACGGTAGGACTGAAGCTTTCTTT
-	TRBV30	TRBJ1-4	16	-	CAWSPLRGGTGEKLFF	TGTGCCTGGAGTCCACTTCGGGGTGGGACGGGAGAAAAACTGTTTTTT
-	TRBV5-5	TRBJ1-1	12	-	CASSLEGGEAFF	TGTGCCAGCAGCTTGGAGGGTGGAGAAGCTTTCTTT
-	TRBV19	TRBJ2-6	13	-	CASSIPGANVLTF	TGTGCCAGTAGTATCCCTGGGGCCAACGTCCTGACTTTC
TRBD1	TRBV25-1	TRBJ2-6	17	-	CASPHQDRVSGANVLTF	TGTGCCAGCCCGCACCAGGACAGGGTCTCTGGGGCCAACGTCCTGACTTTC
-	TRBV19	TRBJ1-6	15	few	CASSLGTEVNSPLHF	TGTGCCAGTAGTCTGGGGACGGAAGTTAATTCACCCCTCCACTTT
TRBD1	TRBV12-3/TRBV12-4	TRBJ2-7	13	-	CASRTTGTYEQYF	TGTGCCAGCAGAACGACAGGGACCTACGAGCAGTACTTC
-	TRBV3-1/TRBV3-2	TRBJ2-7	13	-	CASSHTRSGEQYF	TGTGCCAGCAGCCATACTAGGTCGGGCGAGCAGTACTTC
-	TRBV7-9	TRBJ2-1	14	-	CASSFFNQNNEQFF	TGTGCCAGCAGCTTCTTTAATCAGAACAATGAGCAGTTCTTC
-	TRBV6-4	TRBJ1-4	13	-	CASSALAGEKLFF	TGTGCCAGCAGTGCCCTCGCGGGGGAAAAACTGTTTTTT
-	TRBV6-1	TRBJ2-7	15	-	CASSEARLATYEQYF	TGTGCCAGCAGTGAAGCGCGGCTAGCAACCTACGAGCAGTACTTC
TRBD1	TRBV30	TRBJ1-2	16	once	CAWSSGQGASNYGYTF	TGTGCCTGGAGTTCGGGACAGGGGGCGTCCAACTATGGCTACACCTTC
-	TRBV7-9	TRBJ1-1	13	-	CASSLLGAGGAFF	TGTGCCAGCAGCTTATTGGGGGCAGGTGGAGCTTTCTTT
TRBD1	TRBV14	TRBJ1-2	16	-	CASSDDTRDRRNGYTF	TGTGCCAGCAGCGACGACACAAGGGACAGGCGAAATGGCTACACCTTC
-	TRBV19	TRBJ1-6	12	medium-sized	CASSTGYPPLHF	TGTGCCAGTAGTACAGGTTACCCTCCCCTCCACTTT
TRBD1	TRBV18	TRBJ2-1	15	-	CASSRGQGPYNEQFF	TGTGCCAGCTCCCGCGGACAGGGGCCCTACAATGAGCAGTTCTTC
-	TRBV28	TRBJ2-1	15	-	CASSFLSGSYNEQFF	TGTGCCAGCAGTTTCTTGAGCGGGTCCTACAATGAGCAGTTCTTC
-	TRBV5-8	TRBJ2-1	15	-	CASSLGLANYNEQFF	TGTGCCAGCAGCTTGGGGCTAGCGAACTACAATGAGCAGTTCTTC
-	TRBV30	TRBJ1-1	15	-	CAWSGRGAMNTEAFF	TGTGCCTGGAGTGGAAGGGGAGCTATGAACACTGAAGCTTTCTTT
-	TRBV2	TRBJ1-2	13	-	CATREGGDYGYTF	TGTGCCACCAGAGAGGGAGGAGACTATGGCTACACCTTC